The 25 T cell receptor beta chains presented below share a single source sample, sequenced in a study of PD-1 blockade in classical Hodgkin lymphoma. Every patient experienced relapse after autologous stem cell transplantation, and brentuximab vedotin exposure varied. TCRdb's table, derived via immunoSEQ multiplex PCR, lists solely in-frame clones and lacks some. The data show more than 140,000 clones, about 81% seen once. The material sequenced was peripheral blood mononuclear cells (PBMCs), taken before the second cycle of nivolumab. The receptors were gathered from a human donor with classical Hodgkin lymphoma.

The V call is TRBV2, the J call TRBJ1-1, with D possibly TRBD1 on 5 matching bases. Germline V gene sequence: CDR1 SNHLY, CDR2 FYNNEI. The CDR3 runs to 13 residues. Trimming removed 4 bases at V and 7 bases at J, with 13 bases between. The CDR3 DNA follows: TGTGCCAGCAGTGGTTCCAGGGATGATGAAGCTTTCTTT. It encodes CASSGSRDDEAFF. Looking up the rest from reference TRBV2 and TRBJ1-1 gives the full variable domain: EPEVTQTPSHQVTQMGQEVILRCVPISNHLYFYWYRQILGQKVEFLVSFYNNEISEKSEIFDDQFSVERPDGSNFTLKIRSTKLEDSAMYFCASSGSRDDEAFFGQGTRLTVV.

This clone was found a few times. This chain connects TRBV18 to TRBJ2-7; D possibly uses TRBD1 or TRBD2 (5 bases each). The CDR3 is 15 residues long. V was cut by 4 bases and J by 6 bases, with 19 bases left in between. Germline V gene data show CDR1 as KGHSH and CDR2 as LQKENI. This CDR3 is CASSLSRVQGGEQYF. CDR3 nucleotide sequence: TGTGCCAGCTCACTTTCGAGGGTCCAGGGCGGCGAGCAGTACTTC. Drawing the rest from reference TRBV18 and TRBJ2-7, the complete variable domain is NAGVMQNPRHLVRRRGQEARLRCSPMKGHSHVYWYRQLPEEGLKFMVYLQKENIIDESGMPKERFSAEFPKEGPSILRIQQVVRGDSAAYFCASSLSRVQGGEQYFGPGTRLTVT.

The rearrangement links TRBV9 to TRBJ2-3; D is unresolved. This CDR3 has 13 residues. V shed 0 bases and J shed 6 bases, with 8 bases lying between them. From germline, CDR1 is SGDLS and CDR2 YYNGEE. The CDR3 DNA reads TGTGCCAGCAGCGTAGGCCCCCCCGATACGCAGTATTTT. This gives the protein CASSVGPPDTQYF.

The chain joins TRBV11-2 to TRBJ2-5; D perhaps matches TRBD2 (5 bases). The germline V and J ends were trimmed by 5 bases and 5 bases, with 15 bases remaining between them. This CDR3 has 14 residues. Germline values: CDR1 SGHAT, CDR2 FQNNGV. CDR3 protein: CASSPSGLGETQYF. The CDR3 DNA follows: TGTGCCAGCAGCCCCTCGGGGTTAGGGGAGACCCAGTACTTC.

This clone turned up a few times. This chain uses TRBV28 with TRBJ1-4, with D possibly matching TRBD1 (5 bases). Germline V gene sequence: CDR1 MDHEN, CDR2 SYDVKM. V was cut by 0 bases and J by 3 bases, with 14 bases left in between. The CDR3 length is 17 residues. This chain's CDR3 is CASSLWTAGRSNEKLFF. In nucleotides, the CDR3 is TGTGCCAGCAGTTTATGGACAGCCGGACGTTCTAATGAAAAACTGTTTTTT. The variable domain in full, completed from reference TRBV28 and TRBJ1-4, reads DVKVTQSSRYLVKRTGEKVFLECVQDMDHENMFWYRQDPGLGLRLIYFSYDVKMKEKGDIPEGYSVSREKKERFSLILESASTNQTSMYLCASSLWTAGRSNEKLFFGSGTQLSVL.

V and J are TRBV5-1 and TRBJ1-3; D call uncertain. Trimming took off 1 base at V and 0 bases at J, with 11 bases between the two ends. From germline, CDR1 is SGHRS and CDR2 YFSETQ. CDR3 length: 16 amino acids. Here the CDR3 DNA reads TGCGCCAGCAGCTTGTATGGGAGGGACTCTGGAAACACCATATATTTT. This sequence encodes CASSLYGRDSGNTIYF. Filled out from reference TRBV5-1 and TRBJ1-3, the complete variable domain reads KAGVTQTPRYLIKTRGQQVTLSCSPISGHRSVSWYQQTPGQGLQFLFEYFSETQRNKGNFPGRFSGRQFSNSRSEMNVSTLELGDSALYLCASSLYGRDSGNTIYFGEGSWLTVV.

The chain is built from TRBV2 and TRBJ1-2; D may be TRBD1 (5 bases). The V end was cut by 8 bases, the J end by 3 bases, with 13 bases between. Germline assignment: CDR1 SNHLY and CDR2 FYNNEI. CDR3 length equals 13 residues. The chain's CDR3 is CASQNRGYYGYTF. The DNA of the CDR3 is TGTGCCAGCCAAAACCGGGGCTACTATGGCTACACCTTC.

This clone was observed a handful of times. The rearrangement links TRBV27 to TRBJ2-3; D uncertain. The germline CDR1 and CDR2 sequences are MNHEY and SMNVEV (reference sequence). V lost 5 bases and J lost 2, with 17 bases in between. The CDR3 contains 16 residues. CDR3 sequence: CASSPPPTLYTDTQYF. CDR3 DNA sequence: TGTGCCAGCAGTCCGCCTCCTACCCTATACACAGATACGCAGTATTTT.

The chain combines TRBV7-8 with TRBJ2-6, with 9 bases matching TRBD2. V lost 1 base to trimming and J lost 0 bases; unmatched junction nucleotides: 13. Looked up from germline, CDR1 is SGHVS and CDR2 is FQNEAQ. This CDR3 contains 21 residues. The CDR3 here is CASSLVPPGASGISGANVLTF. The CDR3 DNA reads TGTGCCAGCAGCTTAGTTCCCCCCGGGGCTAGCGGGATCTCTGGGGCCAACGTCCTGACTTTC.

This sequence joins TRBV7-2 and TRBJ1-5; D is perhaps TRBD1 (5 bases). This CDR3 has 13 residues. In germline, CDR1 is SGHTA, CDR2 FQGNSA. Trimming shortened V by 2 bases and J by 4 bases, and 6 bases separated the two germline ends. CDR3 in amino acids: CASSLSGNQPQHF. The DNA of the CDR3 is TGTGCCAGCAGCTTATCAGGGAATCAGCCCCAGCATTTT. The variable domain in full, completed from reference TRBV7-2 and TRBJ1-5, reads GAGVSQSPSNKVTEKGKDVELRCDPISGHTALYWYRQSLGQGLEFLIYFQGNSAPDKSGLPSDRFSAERTGGSVSTLTIQRTQQEDSAVYLCASSLSGNQPQHFGDGTRLSIL.

In its sample, this clone was seen a few times. The genes are TRBV7-2 and TRBJ2-2; no firm D call. The CDR3 length is 14 residues. Germline values: CDR1 SGHTA, CDR2 FQGNSA. V was shortened by 5 bases and J by 0 bases, with 7 bases between the two germline ends. CDR3 loop: CASSRSANTGELFF. The DNA of the CDR3 is TGTGCCAGCAGCCGAAGTGCGAACACCGGGGAGCTGTTTTTT.

This clone was found once. The genes are TRBV13 and TRBJ1-1, with no clear D. The ends were cut back, 2 bases at V and 1 base at J, with 5 bases in the middle. The CDR3 contains 13 residues. CDR1 PRHDT and CDR2 FYEKMQ come from the germline V gene (reference sequence). The CDR3 DNA follows: TGTGCCAGCAGCTTACTATGGAACACTGAAGCTTTCTTT. Translated: CASSLLWNTEAFF. The variable domain in full, completed from reference TRBV13 and TRBJ1-1, reads AAGVIQSPRHLIKEKRETATLKCYPIPRHDTVYWYQQGPGQDPQFLISFYEKMQSDKGSIPDRFSAQQFSDYHSELNMSSLELGDSALYFCASSLLWNTEAFFGQGTRLTVV.

The chain couples TRBV21-1 to TRBJ2-2; no check of the table's D call, TRBD1, against the DNA was made. TRBV21-1 is an annotated pseudogene. The CDR3 is 17 residues long. CDR3 residues: CASSKAQGIENTGELFF. As DNA, the CDR3 is TGTGCCAGCAGCAAAGCGCAGGGAATCGAGAACACCGGGGAGCTGTTTTTT.

This clone appeared a few times. The chain uses TRBV7-3 and TRBJ1-1; no definite D call. From germline, CDR1 is SGHTA and CDR2 FQGTGA. V lost 4 bases and J 0 bases, leaving 6 bases between the germline ends. The CDR3 loop spans 13 amino acids. The CDR3 sequence: CASSSEMNTEAFF. The DNA of the CDR3 is TGTGCCAGCAGCTCGGAGATGAACACTGAAGCTTTCTTT.

This sequence joins TRBV7-3 and TRBJ2-3; a weak D match, TRBD2 (5 bases). Germline V gives CDR1 SGHTA, CDR2 FQGTGA. The CDR3 length is 13 residues. V dropped 5 bases and J dropped 4 bases, with 10 bases sitting between them. In nucleotides, the CDR3 is TGTGCCAGCAGCCTCCGGGATTCAGATACGCAGTATTTT. Translation: CASSLRDSDTQYF.

The rearrangement links TRBV5-4 to TRBJ1-2; 8 nucleotides match TRBD1. Germline trimming cut 2 bases from V and 3 bases from J; bases unmatched to any gene: 3. The CDR3 is made up of 14 amino acids. Germline assignment: CDR1 SGHNT and CDR2 YYREEE (reference sequence). This CDR3 is CASSFYRGDYGYTF. The CDR3 DNA is TGTGCCAGCAGCTTCTACAGGGGGGACTATGGCTACACCTTC. Based on the CDR3 plus reference TRBV5-4 and TRBJ1-2, the full variable domain is ETGVTQSPTHLIKTRGQQVTLRCSSQSGHNTVSWYQQALGQGPQFIFQYYREEENGRGNFPPRFSGLQFPNYSSELNVNALELDDSALYLCASSFYRGDYGYTFGSGTRLTVV.

V gene TRBV27 combines with J gene TRBJ1-2, with 7 bases that match TRBD1. Looked up from germline, CDR1 is MNHEY and CDR2 is SMNVEV (reference sequence). The CDR3 extends over 15 amino acids. J gave up 4 bases and V 5 bases, and 10 bases lay outside the gene matches. CDR3 bases: TGTGCCAGCAGTCCCCTGACAGGGCAAGCCTATGGCTACACCTTC. Encoded protein: CASSPLTGQAYGYTF.

This chain uses TRBV7-8 with TRBJ1-1; 8 positions match TRBD1. The CDR3 runs to 13 residues. Germline-derived CDR1 and CDR2 are SGHVS and FQNEAQ. V lost 3 bases, J lost 10 bases, and 7 bases stayed unmatched. CDR3 sequence: CASSLAQGAGAFF. The DNA for the CDR3 is TGTGCCAGCAGCTTGGCCCAGGGGGCCGGAGCTTTCTTT.

This clone was recorded a few times. V usage is TRBV6-5 and J usage is TRBJ2-7, with TRBD1 matching over 7 bases. CDR3 size: 15 residues. The V and J ends lost 2 bases and 2 bases, in that order; junction bases with no gene match: 6. From germline, CDR1 is MNHEY and CDR2 SVGAGI. This CDR3 is CASSYQPGQPYEQYF. CDR3 nucleotide sequence: TGTGCCAGCAGTTACCAACCGGGACAGCCCTACGAGCAGTACTTC.

The chain joins TRBV7-2 to TRBJ1-1, with D unresolved. V shed 2 bases and J shed 1 base, with 5 bases lying between them. This CDR3 has 13 amino acids. CDR1 is SGHTA, CDR2 FQGNSA, per germline. The CDR3 protein is CASSLLTNTEAFF. In DNA, the CDR3 is TGTGCCAGCAGCTTATTAACGAACACTGAAGCTTTCTTT.

The genes are TRBV15 and TRBJ1-1; D gene ambiguous. V was pared by 1 base and J by 11 bases, with 11 bases between. The CDR3 has 12 residues. Germline CDR1 and CDR2: LNHNV and YYDKDF (reference sequence). CDR3 coding DNA: TGTGCCACCAGCAGAGTAGGCGGGAGGGCTTTCTTT. The encoded protein is CATSRVGGRAFF.

The V and J genes are TRBV28 and TRBJ2-5, with 10 bases that match TRBD2. J lost 7 bases, V lost 5 bases, and 13 bases had no gene match. The germline V gene has CDR1 MDHEN and CDR2 SYDVKM. The CDR3 length is 16 residues. The CDR3 DNA is TGTGCCAGCAGTGGGACTAGCGTCCCATCTACTCGGACCCAGTACTTC. This gives the protein CASSGTSVPSTRTQYF. The full variable domain, its missing parts supplied by reference TRBV28 and TRBJ2-5, is DVKVTQSSRYLVKRTGEKVFLECVQDMDHENMFWYRQDPGLGLRLIYFSYDVKMKEKGDIPEGYSVSREKKERFSLILESASTNQTSMYLCASSGTSVPSTRTQYFGPGTRLLVL.

The rearrangement uses TRBV19 and TRBJ1-2; D is undetermined. Trimming shortened V by 7 bases and J by 0 bases, and 15 bases separated the two germline ends. The germline gives CDR1 LNHDA, CDR2 SQIVND (reference sequence). This CDR3 is built from 15 residues. This CDR3 is CASNPTRGSNYGYTF. The CDR3 nucleotides are TGTGCCAGTAATCCAACCCGGGGTTCTAACTATGGCTACACCTTC.

The rearrangement uses TRBV7-3 and TRBJ2-1; TRBD2 aligns across 11 bases. From germline, CDR1 is SGHTA and CDR2 FQGTGA. The V segment lost 4 bases and the J segment 7 bases; nucleotides outside the gene matches: 6. This CDR3 has 15 residues. CDR3 region: CASSSIAGGQNEQFF. For the CDR3, the DNA is TGTGCCAGCAGCTCCATAGCGGGGGGGCAAAATGAGCAGTTCTTC.

The chain carries TRBV2 and TRBJ2-7, with D perhaps TRBD2 (5 bases). Germline CDR1 and CDR2: SNHLY and FYNNEI. The CDR3 covers 14 residues. Trimming cost V 3 bases and J 3 bases, with 12 bases left between them. CDR3 coding DNA: TGTGCCAGCAGTGATCGAGGGTGGTACTACGAGCAGTACTTC. This encodes CASSDRGWYYEQYF.